This T cell receptor (beta chain) comes out of a study of T-cell memory formation after mild COVID-19. TCRdb fed the 5' RACE reads into MiXCR, producing one record per CDR3 protein. Of 400,000 to 450,000 distinct CDR3 sequences listed, roughly 18% were seen once; the top ten hold roughly a fifth. As concerns this clonotype: Its antigen is still unknown.

Study-wide points: Among contracting clones, CD4+ were mainly CM/EM and CD8+ enriched in EMRA.

Trimming pared 2 bases from V and 1 base from J, leaving 12 bases between. The CDR3 runs 15 residues. Germline CDR1 MNHEY, CDR2 SVGAGI. The rearrangement uses TRBV6-5 and TRBJ2-7; D is possibly TRBD1 (6 bases). This TCR derives from a man aged 18 to 35 who had mild COVID-19 (a few samples of this study predate the infection). Cell type and time point are not known. The sequenced sample was PBMCs or a T cell subset sorted from them (not recorded which). This CDR3 reads CASSYGAGDSYEQYV. CDR3 bases: TGTGCCAGCAGTTACGGGGCAGGGGATTCCTACGAGCAGTACGTC.